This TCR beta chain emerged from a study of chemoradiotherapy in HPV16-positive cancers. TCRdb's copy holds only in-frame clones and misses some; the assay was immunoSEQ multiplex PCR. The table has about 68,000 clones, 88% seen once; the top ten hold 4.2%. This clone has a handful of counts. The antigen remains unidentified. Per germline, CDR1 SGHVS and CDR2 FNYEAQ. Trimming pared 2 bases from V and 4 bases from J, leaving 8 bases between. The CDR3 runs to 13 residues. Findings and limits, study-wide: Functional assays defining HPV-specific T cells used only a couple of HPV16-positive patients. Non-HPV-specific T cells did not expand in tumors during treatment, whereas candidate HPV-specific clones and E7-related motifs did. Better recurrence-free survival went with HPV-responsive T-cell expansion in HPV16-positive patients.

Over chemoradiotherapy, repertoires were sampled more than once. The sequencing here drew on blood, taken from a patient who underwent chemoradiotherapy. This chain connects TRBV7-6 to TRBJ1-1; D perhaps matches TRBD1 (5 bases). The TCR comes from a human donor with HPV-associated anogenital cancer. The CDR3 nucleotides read TGTGCCAGCAGCTTACAGGGTTCCACTGAAGCTTTCTTT. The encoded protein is CASSLQGSTEAFF.